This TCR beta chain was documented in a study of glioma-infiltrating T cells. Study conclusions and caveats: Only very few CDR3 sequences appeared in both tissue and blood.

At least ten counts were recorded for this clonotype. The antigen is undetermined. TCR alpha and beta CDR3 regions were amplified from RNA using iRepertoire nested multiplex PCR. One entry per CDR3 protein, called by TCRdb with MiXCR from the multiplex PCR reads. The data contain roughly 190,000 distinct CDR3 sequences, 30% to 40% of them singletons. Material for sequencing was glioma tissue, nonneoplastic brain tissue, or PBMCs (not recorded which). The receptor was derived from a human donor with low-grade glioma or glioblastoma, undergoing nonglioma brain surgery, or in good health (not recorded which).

The CDR3 protein is CASSLGVNYGYTF. DNA of the CDR3: TGTGCCAGCAGCTTAGGGGTTAACTATGGCTACACCTTC. This chain joins TRBV7-2 and TRBJ1-2; D unclear. The germline V gene has CDR1 SGHTA and CDR2 FQGNSA. The CDR3 covers 13 residues. Trimming took 1 base from V and 1 from J, leaving 4 bases between them.